The 21 T cell receptor beta chains below were found in one sample sequenced in a study of shared clonotypes between healthy human individuals. Naive CD8 isolation took CD45RO-negative cells positively selected for CCR7 and excluded terminally differentiated effector memory CD45RA+ cells. The data were produced by immunoSEQ multiplex PCR, yet TCRdb's version contains in-frame clones alone and is incomplete. Counted here are around 1,900,000 clones, just over 90% occurring once; the ten biggest clones make up about 1.7%. The sequenced sample consisted of naive CD8+ T cells from PBMCs. The receptors shown here come from a man aged 18 to 29 in good health. Some clones in this sample may be carry-over from other donors' samples.

This clone appeared once. The chain couples TRBV5-4 to TRBJ2-1; 12 nucleotides match TRBD2. After removal of 3 bases from V and 2 bases from J, the junction contained 3 bases not matched to a gene. Germline V CDR1 and CDR2: SGHNT, YYREEE (reference sequence). The CDR3 is 16 amino acids. Written as DNA, the CDR3 is TGTGCCAGCAGCTACCGACTAGCGGGGGCCTACAATGAGCAGTTCTTC. This codes for CASSYRLAGAYNEQFF.

In regard to this clone: Other DNA sequences in the sample encode the same CDR3. The chain couples TRBV9 to TRBJ1-5; 10 bases are shared with TRBD1. V was clipped by 8 bases and J by 0 bases; unmatched bases: 2. Germline values: CDR1 SGDLS, CDR2 YYNGEE. This CDR3 spans 14 amino acids. This CDR3 is CASGTGDSNQPQHF. CDR3 DNA: TGTGCCAGTGGGACAGGGGATAGCAATCAGCCCCAGCATTTT.

The J gene is TRBJ2-2, the V gene TRBV13; possibly TRBD1 for D (5 bases). CDR1 is PRHDT and CDR2 is FYEKMQ in the germline V gene (reference sequence). There are 14 residues in the CDR3. The ends were cut back, 5 bases at V and 0 bases at J, with 7 bases in the middle. The CDR3 spells CASSLGPNTGELFF. CDR3 DNA sequence: TGTGCCAGCAGCCTGGGGCCGAACACCGGGGAGCTGTTTTTT.

V usage is TRBV6-5 and J usage is TRBJ2-1; TRBD2 is a possible D gene (5 bases). The germline V gene encodes CDR1 MNHEY and CDR2 SVGAGI. Trimming shortened V by 2 bases and J by 8 bases, and 16 bases separated the two germline ends. This CDR3 has 15 amino acids. The CDR3 DNA is TGTGCCAGCAGTTACATGAGGGTCCCCCCGGATGAGCAGTTCTTC. Protein product: CASSYMRVPPDEQFF.

This rearrangement joins TRBV29-1 to TRBJ2-7, with 8 bases fitting TRBD1. Per the germline V gene, CDR1 is SQVTM and CDR2 is ANQGSEA. Trimming cost V 4 bases and J 6 bases; bases outside gene matches: 8. This CDR3 has 13 amino acids. CDR3 region: CSVGTGIFGEQYF. Here the CDR3 DNA reads TGCAGCGTTGGGACAGGGATATTCGGCGAGCAGTACTTC.

The chain couples TRBV5-1 to TRBJ1-1; 9 nucleotides line up with TRBD1. V shed 2 bases and J 3 bases; nucleotides not matched to a gene: 2. Germline CDR1 is SGHRS and CDR2 is YFSETQ. The length of the CDR3 is 14 residues. The CDR3 loop is CASSFRDRDTEAFF. CDR3 bases: TGCGCCAGCAGCTTCCGGGACAGGGACACTGAAGCTTTCTTT.

The sample holds a few counts of this clone. This rearrangement joins TRBV19 to TRBJ1-1; weak D call: TRBD1 (5 bases). Trimming removed 1 base from V and 6 bases from J, with 9 bases in between. This CDR3 region has 13 residues. CDR1 and CDR2 from the germline V gene are LNHDA and SQIVND (reference sequence). In nucleotides, the CDR3 is TGTGCCAGTAGTATAGGTAGGGGATCTGAAGCTTTCTTT. This translates into CASSIGRGSEAFF.

The rearrangement links TRBV6-6 to TRBJ2-1; D unclear. V was trimmed by 11 bases and J by 5 bases, leaving 19 bases between them. The CDR3 covers 14 residues. Germline loops: CDR1 MNHNY, CDR2 SVGAGI (reference sequence). This CDR3 is CAYSRPRWNNEQFF. Written as DNA, the CDR3 is TGTGCCTATTCCCGACCGCGGTGGAACAATGAGCAGTTCTTC.

The chain has TRBV7-6 and TRBJ2-1; D may be TRBD1 (6 bases). CDR1 is SGHVS, CDR2 FNYEAQ, per germline. Trimming pared 4 bases from V and 8 bases from J, leaving 15 bases between. CDR3 length: 14 amino acids. As DNA, the CDR3 is TGTGCCAGCAGCTCAGGGGACGAACAACATGAGCAGTTCTTC. Translating gives CASSSGDEQHEQFF. Complete variable domain (other parts from reference TRBV7-6 and TRBJ2-1): GAGVSQSPRYKVTKRGQDVALRCDPISGHVSLYWYRQALGQGPEFLTYFNYEAQQDKSGLPNDRFSAERPEGSISTLTIQRTEQRDSAMYRCASSSGDEQHEQFFGPGTRLTVL.

This chain uses TRBV7-2 with TRBJ2-3; TRBD2 matches at 13 bases. Germline assignment: CDR1 SGHTA and CDR2 FQGNSA. The CDR3 is made up of 16 amino acids. V lost 5 bases and J lost 0; bases outside the gene matches: 2. The CDR3 loop reads CASSQLAGGSTDTQYF. The CDR3 coding sequence is TGTGCCAGCAGCCAACTAGCGGGAGGGAGCACAGATACGCAGTATTTT. The entire variable domain, with the rest obtained from reference TRBV7-2 and TRBJ2-3, is as follows: GAGVSQSPSNKVTEKGKDVELRCDPISGHTALYWYRQSLGQGLEFLIYFQGNSAPDKSGLPSDRFSAERTGGSVSTLTIQRTQQEDSAVYLCASSQLAGGSTDTQYFGPGTRLTVL.

As for this clone: At the DNA level, this CDR3 is encoded by other sequences in the same sample as well. V gene TRBV6-5 combines with J gene TRBJ2-7, with TRBD2 identical over 7 bases. This CDR3 has 13 amino acids. Germline CDR1 is MNHEY and CDR2 is SVGAGI. The junction had 2 bases not matched to a gene; V was cut back by 3 bases and J by 3 bases. The CDR3 reads CASSYGRGYEQYF. In nucleotides, the CDR3 is TGTGCCAGCAGTTATGGGAGGGGCTACGAGCAGTACTTC.

This chain joins TRBV10-2 and TRBJ2-7; D not resolved. V was pared by 4 bases and J by 5 bases, with 9 bases between. Per germline, CDR1 WSHSY and CDR2 SAAADI. This CDR3 has 12 residues. The CDR3 DNA reads as TGCGCCAGCAGTGGGTTATCCCACGAGCAGTACTTC. Translated, it gives CASSGLSHEQYF.

This clone was recorded once. The chain employs TRBV27 and TRBJ1-1, with D perhaps matching TRBD1 (5 bases). The V end lost 2 bases, the J end lost 0 bases, and 13 bases lay between the germline ends. The CDR3 totals 16 residues. Germline V lookup: CDR1 MNHEY, CDR2 SMNVEV (reference sequence). CDR3 amino acids: CASSLRAGHMNTEAFF. CDR3 in DNA: TGTGCCAGCAGTTTAAGGGCAGGACATATGAACACTGAAGCTTTCTTT.

The V call is TRBV2, the J call TRBJ2-1; no clear D gene. The germline CDR1 and CDR2 sequences are SNHLY and FYNNEI. CDR3 length: 14 amino acids. V lost 3 bases and J lost 0, with 6 bases in between. CDR3 bases: TGTGCCAGCAGTGAGACGAGCTCCTACAATGAGCAGTTCTTC. Translating gives CASSETSSYNEQFF.

This chain uses TRBV10-3 with TRBJ2-7, with TRBD1 matching over 9 bases. The length of the CDR3 is 16 residues. The germline gives CDR1 ENHRY, CDR2 SYGVKD. J lost 4 bases, V lost 3 bases, and 10 bases had no gene match. For the CDR3, the DNA is TGTGCCATCAGTGATTCGGACAGGGGTGGTGTGTACGAGCAGTACTTC. This gives the protein CAISDSDRGGVYEQYF.

This chain links TRBV6-1 with TRBJ1-2; the D is unclear. The CDR3 length is 18 residues. From germline, CDR1 is MNHNS and CDR2 SASEGT. Trimming left V 0 bases short and J 3 bases short, with 20 bases between. The CDR3 loop is CASSEAVQSGSFYYGYTF. In DNA, the CDR3 is TGTGCCAGCAGTGAAGCGGTGCAATCTGGCAGTTTCTACTATGGCTACACCTTC.

The sample holds one count of this clone. The rearrangement uses TRBV4-2 and TRBJ2-3, with 10 bases matching TRBD1. V was pared by 11 bases and J by 7 bases, with 15 bases of the junction left unmatched. This CDR3 is built from 15 residues. Germline V gene sequence: CDR1 LGHNA, CDR2 YNFKEQ. The CDR3 DNA reads TGTGCCTCCCACTCCGGGACAGGGGTACTGCATACGCAGTATTTT. Amino acid sequence: CASHSGTGVLHTQYF.

The rearrangement uses TRBV9 and TRBJ2-1; 14 positions agree with TRBD2. V trimming: 0 bases; J trimming: 10 bases; junction bases outside the gene matches: 6. Germline-derived CDR1 and CDR2 are SGDLS and YYNGEE. The CDR3 runs 16 residues. In DNA form, the CDR3 reads TGTGCCAGCAGCGTAGTGGGACTAGCGGGAGTGTGGGAGCAGTTCTTC. Amino acid sequence: CASSVVGLAGVWEQFF. Full variable domain (rest looked up from reference TRBV9 and TRBJ2-1): DSGVTQTPKHLITATGQRVTLRCSPRSGDLSVYWYQQSLDQGLQFLIQYYNGEERAKGNILERFSAQQFPDLHSELNLSSLELGDSALYFCASSVVGLAGVWEQFFGPGTRLTVL.

V gene TRBV5-4 combines with J gene TRBJ2-1; D is perhaps TRBD2 (5 bases). The CDR3 runs to 12 residues. The V end lost 4 bases, the J end lost 8 bases, and 10 bases lay between the germline ends. The germline CDR1 and CDR2 sequences are SGHNT and YYREEE (reference sequence). The CDR3 loop is CASSPSGYEQFF. The DNA for the CDR3 is TGTGCCAGCAGCCCGTCGGGGTATGAGCAGTTCTTC.

The rearrangement joins TRBV9 to TRBJ2-1, with TRBD2 matching 13 bases. The V segment lost 4 bases and the J segment 7 bases; nucleotides outside the gene matches: 11. Germline CDR1 and CDR2: SGDLS and YYNGEE. CDR3 length equals 17 residues. This CDR3 reads CASSTRTSGRGFNEQFF. CDR3 nucleotide sequence: TGTGCCAGCAGCACCCGGACTAGCGGGAGAGGCTTTAATGAGCAGTTCTTC.

The gene calls are TRBV30 and TRBJ2-7, with 9 bases lining up with TRBD2. Germline-derived CDR1 and CDR2 are GTSNPN and SVGIG (reference sequence). The CDR3 covers 15 residues. J lost 1 base, V lost 0 bases, and 4 bases had no gene match. DNA of the CDR3: TGTGCCTGGAGTGTACGTCTAGCGGGGTCCTACGAGCAGTACTTC. This sequence encodes CAWSVRLAGSYEQYF.